This T cell receptor beta chain was obtained from a study of cytomegalovirus exposure and HLA in healthy donors. It was with 60 Vbeta and 13 Jbeta primers that the PCR ran. TCRdb keeps only in-frame clones here, not all; method: immunoSEQ multiplex PCR. The sample totals about 200,000 clones. About this clone itself: What it binds is not known.

Points from the study as a whole: Most TCR sequences proved rare, with some public TCRs found in many donors.

The CDR3 totals 13 residues. V shed 5 bases and J shed 3 bases, with 11 bases lying between them. Germline lookup yields CDR1 MNHEY and CDR2 SMNVEV (reference sequence). Sequencing was done on a sample of PBMCs. This receptor was identified in a boy younger than 18 in good health and CMV-seronegative. The V call is TRBV27, the J call TRBJ2-7; weak D call: TRBD2 (6 bases). The CDR3 bases are TGTGCCAGCAGTCCGGGAGTGGACTACGAGCAGTACTTC. Protein: CASSPGVDYEQYF.